What follows are 32 T cell receptor beta chains derived from one specimen sequenced in a study of blood T cells in healthy people across ages. Using a J-beta primer mix together with a sample-barcoded 5' primer, a second PCR was run for roughly 7 to 11 cycles. TCRdb reanalysed the 5' RACE reads using MiXCR and keeps one entry per CDR3 protein. The sample has approximately 2,000,000 distinct CDR3 sequences, roughly two fifths seen once. Sequenced input: blood. These TCRs come from a human donor in good health.

This clonotype was detected a few times. The chain couples TRBV3-1 to TRBJ2-5, with TRBD2 identical over 7 bases. Looked up from germline, CDR1 is LGHDT and CDR2 is YNNKEL (reference sequence). V lost 0 bases, J lost 3 bases, and 7 bases stayed unmatched. CDR3 size: 16 residues. This chain's CDR3 is CASSQDRRLAEETQYF. For the CDR3, the DNA is TGTGCCAGCAGCCAAGATCGAAGACTAGCCGAAGAGACCCAGTACTTC.

This clonotype was counted between two and nine times. The J gene is TRBJ1-1, the V gene TRBV6-5; the D gene is possibly TRBD1 (5 bases). The V and J ends lost 0 bases and 5 bases respectively, with 10 bases between them. The CDR3 sequence is 14 residues long. CDR1 is MNHEY, CDR2 SVGAGI, per germline. As DNA, the CDR3 is TGTGCCAGCAGTTACTCGGCGGGGGGGACTGAAGCTTTCTTT. Encoded protein: CASSYSAGGTEAFF.

V gene TRBV27 combines with J gene TRBJ2-1; the D is unclear. The germline V and J ends were trimmed by 2 bases and 2 bases, with 13 bases remaining between them. The CDR3 contains 16 residues. Germline CDR1 MNHEY, CDR2 SMNVEV (reference sequence). The CDR3 coding sequence is TGTGCCAGCAGTTTAAACCCGGACCTGACCTACAATGAGCAGTTCTTC. Protein: CASSLNPDLTYNEQFF.

This clonotype occurred a few times. The genes are TRBV2 and TRBJ1-6; 8 bases line up with TRBD1. The CDR3 is made up of 13 amino acids. Germline assignment: CDR1 SNHLY and CDR2 FYNNEI. The V segment lost 7 bases and the J segment 9 bases; nucleotides outside the gene matches: 5. CDR3 sequence (DNA): TGTGCCAGCAAGGGGACAGGCGGTTCACCCCTCCACTTT. Its translation is CASKGTGGSPLHF.

This clonotype was picked up a small number of times. This chain connects TRBV2 to TRBJ1-5; D is unclear. The CDR3 has 14 residues. Trimming left V 3 bases short and J 4 bases short, with 10 bases between. CDR1 and CDR2 (germline): SNHLY, FYNNEI. The DNA for the CDR3 is TGTGCCAGCAGTGACCGGATGCTGAATCAGCCCCAGCATTTT. Protein: CASSDRMLNQPQHF. Full variable domain (outside the CDR3, taken from reference TRBV2 and TRBJ1-5): EPEVTQTPSHQVTQMGQEVILRCVPISNHLYFYWYRQILGQKVEFLVSFYNNEISEKSEIFDDQFSVERPDGSNFTLKIRSTKLEDSAMYFCASSDRMLNQPQHFGDGTRLSIL.

This chain connects TRBV12-3 or TRBV12-4 to TRBJ1-5; D gene ambiguous. The CDR3 covers 17 residues. Trimming shortened V by 4 bases and J by 0 bases, and 16 bases separated the two germline ends. This chain's CDR3 is CASSSLRSGRSNQPQHF. Here the CDR3 DNA reads TGTGCCAGCAGTTCCTTACGTTCTGGCCGTAGCAATCAGCCCCAGCATTTT.

The V call is TRBV27, the J call TRBJ1-2, with D maybe TRBD1 (5 bases). Germline V gene data show CDR1 as MNHEY and CDR2 as SMNVEV (reference sequence). The CDR3 extends over 14 amino acids. Trimming took 8 bases from V and 5 from J, leaving 18 bases between them. CDR3 amino acids: CASARDSATYGYTF. The CDR3 coding sequence is TGTGCCAGCGCAAGAGACAGCGCAACTTATGGCTACACCTTC.

This chain links TRBV15 with TRBJ2-1; D is possibly TRBD2 (6 bases). The CDR3 contains 15 residues. V lost 0 bases and J lost 8, with 14 bases in between. The germline V gene encodes CDR1 LNHNV and CDR2 YYDKDF (reference sequence). The CDR3 nucleotides read TGTGCCACCAGCAGAGAGTTGTCGGGGAGGTATGAGCAGTTCTTC. This codes for CATSRELSGRYEQFF. The complete variable domain, with remaining parts taken from reference TRBV15 and TRBJ2-1, reads DAMVIQNPRYQVTQFGKPVTLSCSQTLNHNVMYWYQQKSSQAPKLLFHYYDKDFNNEADTPDNFQSRRPNTSFCFLDIRSPGLGDTAMYLCATSRELSGRYEQFFGPGTRLTVL.

Concerning this clonotype itself: A clone one base away is much larger, so this may be a read error. The rearrangement uses TRBV28 and TRBJ2-5; weak D call: TRBD2 (6 bases). V was pared by 6 bases and J by 4 bases, with 15 bases between. This CDR3 has 14 amino acids. Germline V gives CDR1 MDHEN, CDR2 SYDVKM. CDR3 nucleotide sequence: TGTGCCAGCAGGGAAGGAGGGAACCCAGAGACCCAGTACTTC. Protein product: CASREGGNPETQYF.

The chain couples TRBV5-1 to TRBJ2-3; perhaps TRBD1 as D (6 bases). The germline CDR1 and CDR2 sequences are SGHRS and YFSETQ. This CDR3 is built from 14 residues. V was shortened by 4 bases and J by 2 bases, with 11 bases between the two germline ends. The CDR3 region is CASSPDSLTDTQYF. DNA for the CDR3: TGCGCCAGCAGCCCGGACAGCCTCACAGATACGCAGTATTTT.

The chain uses TRBV4-3 and TRBJ2-3, with 9 bases that match TRBD2. The V segment lost 0 bases and the J segment 4 bases; nucleotides outside the gene matches: 5. The CDR3 covers 16 residues. Looked up from germline, CDR1 is LGHNA and CDR2 is YSLEER. CDR3 region: CASSQDRLAEADTQYF. CDR3 DNA: TGCGCCAGCAGCCAAGATAGACTAGCGGAGGCAGATACGCAGTATTTT.

This rearrangement joins TRBV7-2 to TRBJ2-3; a weak D match, TRBD2 (6 bases). This CDR3 region has 15 residues. Germline lookup yields CDR1 SGHTA and CDR2 FQGNSA. V dropped 2 bases and J dropped 5 bases, with 14 bases sitting between them. The CDR3 nucleotides are TGTGCCAGCAGCTTATCGCCGGCGGGGCGAGATACGCAGTATTTT. Protein product: CASSLSPAGRDTQYF.

This clonotype turned up a few times. V usage is TRBV28 and J usage is TRBJ1-2, with 9 nucleotides matching TRBD1. V lost 7 bases and J lost 6; bases outside the gene matches: 12. The length of the CDR3 is 15 residues. The germline V gene has CDR1 MDHEN and CDR2 SYDVKM. CDR3 loop: CASIRGGQGPDGYTF. The CDR3 DNA reads as TGTGCCAGCATCCGCGGTGGACAGGGGCCAGATGGCTACACCTTC.

This chain links TRBV12-3 or TRBV12-4 with TRBJ1-2, with a tentative D call TRBD1 (5 bases). The V and J ends lost 2 bases and 4 bases respectively, with 14 bases between them. The CDR3 spans 15 residues. CDR3 loop: CASSLQGPSSYGYTF. In DNA form, the CDR3 reads TGTGCCAGCAGTTTACAGGGCCCCTCGAGCTATGGCTACACCTTC.

A single count supports this clonotype. The V gene is TRBV29-1, the J gene TRBJ2-2, with 7 nucleotides matching TRBD2. CDR3 size: 13 residues. The germline V gene encodes CDR1 SQVTM and CDR2 ANQGSEA. V lost 6 bases, J lost 1 base, and 2 bases stayed unmatched. Here the CDR3 reads CSVPGGNTGELFF. CDR3 nucleotides: TGCAGCGTACCGGGGGGGAACACCGGGGAGCTGTTTTTT.

This rearrangement joins TRBV5-1 to TRBJ2-5, with D possibly matching TRBD1 (6 bases). V dropped 4 bases and J dropped 0 bases, with 13 bases sitting between them. Germline lookup yields CDR1 SGHRS and CDR2 YFSETQ. The CDR3 sequence is 15 residues long. Here the CDR3 DNA reads TGCGCCAGCAGCCCACGGGACACTAACCAAGAGACCCAGTACTTC. Protein product: CASSPRDTNQETQYF.

The rearrangement links TRBV29-1 to TRBJ2-7; 7 bases are a match to TRBD1. The CDR3 extends over 16 amino acids. J lost 2 bases, V lost 1 base, and 11 bases had no gene match. The germline gives CDR1 SQVTM, CDR2 ANQGSEA. As DNA, the CDR3 is TGCAGCGTTGAAGGGGCAAGTGGGGACAGTGCCTACGAGCAGTACTTC. Translating it yields CSVEGASGDSAYEQYF.

The genes are TRBV6-2 or TRBV6-3 and TRBJ2-7; no reliable D call. Trimming took 8 bases from V and 3 from J, leaving 8 bases between them. The CDR3 extends over 11 amino acids. The germline V gene encodes CDR1 MNHEY and CDR2 SVGEGT. This CDR3 reads CASGLNYEQYF. Here the CDR3 DNA reads TGTGCCAGCGGTTTAAACTACGAGCAGTACTTC.

The J gene is TRBJ2-5, the V gene TRBV29-1; 7 nucleotides agree with TRBD1. The CDR3 consists of 13 residues. The ends lost 4 bases at V and 4 bases at J; junction bases unmatched: 6. From germline, CDR1 is SQVTM and CDR2 ANQGSEA. CDR3: CSVAPRQGETQYF. CDR3 in DNA: TGCAGCGTTGCCCCAAGACAGGGAGAGACCCAGTACTTC.

Only a few counts were recorded for this clonotype. The chain combines TRBV12-3 or TRBV12-4 with TRBJ1-1; D gene ambiguous. This CDR3 spans 13 amino acids. The V and J ends lost 3 bases and 0 bases respectively, with 5 bases between them. CDR3 coding DNA: TGTGCCAGCAGTTTTTTCGTGAACACTGAAGCTTTCTTT. Translation gives CASSFFVNTEAFF.

The chain employs TRBV5-6 and TRBJ2-1; TRBD2 is a possible D gene (5 bases). The CDR3 has 16 residues. Trimming pared 2 bases from V and 6 bases from J, leaving 18 bases between. CDR1 is SGHDT, CDR2 YYEEEE, per germline. CDR3 protein: CASSLSISAPLNEQFF. The CDR3 nucleotides read TGTGCCAGCAGCTTAAGCATTAGCGCGCCGCTCAATGAGCAGTTCTTC.

In its sample, this clonotype was seen a few times. The J gene is TRBJ2-7, the V gene TRBV4-3; 9 nucleotides agree with TRBD1. V lost 3 bases and J lost 2; bases outside the gene matches: 8. This CDR3 is 16 amino acids long. The germline V gene encodes CDR1 LGHNA and CDR2 YSLEER. The chain's CDR3 is CASSQLPGQGAYEQYF. The DNA for the CDR3 is TGCGCCAGCAGCCAGTTACCGGGACAGGGCGCCTACGAGCAGTACTTC.

V usage is TRBV4-3 and J usage is TRBJ2-5; 8 bases line up with TRBD2. The V gene's germline CDR1 is LGHNA and CDR2 YSLEER. This CDR3 has 17 amino acids. V was pared by 11 bases and J by 2 bases, with 19 bases of the junction left unmatched. The CDR3 is CASSGVSGGAKQETQYF. CDR3 coding DNA: TGCGCCTCCTCGGGGGTGAGCGGGGGCGCTAAACAAGAGACCCAGTACTTC.

This clonotype was observed a handful of times. V is TRBV12-3 or TRBV12-4 and J is TRBJ2-3; D gene ambiguous. This CDR3 has 10 amino acids. Trimming stripped 3 bases from V and 8 bases from J, with 3 bases between. This CDR3 is CASSFVTQYF. CDR3 bases: TGTGCCAGCAGTTTTGTTACGCAGTATTTT.

This clonotype was picked up a small number of times. V usage is TRBV15 and J usage is TRBJ2-5; D unclear. CDR1 is LNHNV and CDR2 is YYDKDF in the germline V gene (reference sequence). The length of the CDR3 is 13 residues. V was trimmed by 2 bases and J by 5 bases, leaving 9 bases between them. The CDR3 loop reads CATSRSQPETQYF. The CDR3, as DNA: TGTGCCACCAGCAGATCCCAGCCCGAGACCCAGTACTTC. Full variable domain (missing parts from reference TRBV15 and TRBJ2-5): DAMVIQNPRYQVTQFGKPVTLSCSQTLNHNVMYWYQQKSSQAPKLLFHYYDKDFNNEADTPDNFQSRRPNTSFCFLDIRSPGLGDTAMYLCATSRSQPETQYFGPGTRLLVL.

This clonotype has a count of ten or more. The rearrangement links TRBV5-1 to TRBJ2-1; 10 nucleotides agree with TRBD1. The CDR3 runs to 14 residues. Unmatched junction bases numbered 3, after V lost 2 bases and J lost 7 bases. Germline CDR1 and CDR2: SGHRS and YFSETQ. CDR3: CASSFRTGGNEQFF. The CDR3 DNA reads as TGCGCCAGCAGCTTCAGGACAGGGGGAAATGAGCAGTTCTTC.

With respect to this clonotype: One end of the junction varies from germline; a read error may be responsible. The chain joins TRBV20-1 to TRBJ2-7; possible D gene TRBD2, 6 bases. Germline-derived CDR1 and CDR2 are DFQATT and SNEGSKA (reference sequence). CDR3 length: 14 amino acids. In DNA, the CDR3 is TGCAGTGCTAGCCTTGGGGGAGGCGAGGACGAGCGGTACTTC. Translation gives CSASLGGGEDERYF.

The chain carries TRBV5-6 and TRBJ2-1; 11 nucleotides agree with TRBD1. The J call is in doubt because the DNA end fits TRBJ2-7 better. Germline V gene data show CDR1 as SGHDT and CDR2 as YYEEEE. The CDR3 is 20 residues long. The CDR3 DNA reads TGTGCCAGCAGCTCCAGACCCGGTACCCCGGGGACAGGGGGGTTCCACGAGCAGTACTTC. Translating it yields CASSSRPGTPGTGGFHEQYF.

The chain links TRBV5-1 to TRBJ2-5, with D possibly being TRBD2 (5 bases). CDR3 length: 14 amino acids. Trimming shortened V by 4 bases and J by 3 bases, and 13 bases separated the two germline ends. CDR1 SGHRS and CDR2 YFSETQ come from the germline V gene. The CDR3 sequence: CASSLWTSKETQYF. CDR3 nucleotides: TGCGCCAGCAGCCTATGGACTTCCAAAGAGACCCAGTACTTC. The full variable domain, with the rest looked up from reference TRBV5-1 and TRBJ2-5, is KAGVTQTPRYLIKTRGQQVTLSCSPISGHRSVSWYQQTPGQGLQFLFEYFSETQRNKGNFPGRFSGRQFSNSRSEMNVSTLELGDSALYLCASSLWTSKETQYFGPGTRLLVL.

The table lists this clonotype with a few counts. The rearrangement uses TRBV29-1 and TRBJ2-1; no clear D. CDR1 is SQVTM, CDR2 ANQGSEA, per germline. V was trimmed by 7 bases and J by 5 bases, leaving 24 bases between them. This CDR3 has 16 amino acids. The CDR3 protein is CSALTWIYGQDNEQFF. CDR3 DNA sequence: TGCAGCGCCCTGACTTGGATTTATGGGCAGGACAATGAGCAGTTCTTC.

This clonotype turned up a few times. The chain couples TRBV5-1 to TRBJ2-5, with TRBD2 matching over 11 bases. The CDR3 has 15 residues. V shed 0 bases, J shed 4 bases, and the junction held 2 bases outside the gene matches. Germline V gene sequence: CDR1 SGHRS, CDR2 YFSETQ. CDR3 nucleotides: TGCGCCAGCAGCTTGGAGGGGACTAGCGGAGAGACCCAGTACTTC. This codes for CASSLEGTSGETQYF.

This clonotype came up once. The chain couples TRBV10-3 to TRBJ2-7, with unresolved D. Between the trimmed V and J ends, which lost 3 bases and 10 bases, there was a span of 16 bases. This CDR3 has 13 residues. The V gene's germline CDR1 is ENHRY and CDR2 SYGVKD. CDR3 region: CAISDGRQEAQYF. The CDR3 DNA reads as TGTGCCATCAGTGACGGGCGGCAAGAGGCCCAGTACTTC.